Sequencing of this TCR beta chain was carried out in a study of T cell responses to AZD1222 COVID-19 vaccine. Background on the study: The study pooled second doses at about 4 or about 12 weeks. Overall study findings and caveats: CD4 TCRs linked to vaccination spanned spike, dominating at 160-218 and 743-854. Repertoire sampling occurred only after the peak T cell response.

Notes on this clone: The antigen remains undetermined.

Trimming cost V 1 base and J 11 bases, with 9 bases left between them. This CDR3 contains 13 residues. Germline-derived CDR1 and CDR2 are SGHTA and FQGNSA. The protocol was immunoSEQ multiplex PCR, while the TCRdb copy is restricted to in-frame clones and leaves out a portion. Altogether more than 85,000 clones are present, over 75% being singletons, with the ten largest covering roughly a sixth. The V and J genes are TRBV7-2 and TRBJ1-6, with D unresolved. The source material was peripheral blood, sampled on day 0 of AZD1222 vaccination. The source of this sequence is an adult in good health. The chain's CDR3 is CASSLGPLAPLHF. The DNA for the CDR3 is TGTGCCAGCAGCTTAGGACCCCTTGCACCCCTCCACTTT.